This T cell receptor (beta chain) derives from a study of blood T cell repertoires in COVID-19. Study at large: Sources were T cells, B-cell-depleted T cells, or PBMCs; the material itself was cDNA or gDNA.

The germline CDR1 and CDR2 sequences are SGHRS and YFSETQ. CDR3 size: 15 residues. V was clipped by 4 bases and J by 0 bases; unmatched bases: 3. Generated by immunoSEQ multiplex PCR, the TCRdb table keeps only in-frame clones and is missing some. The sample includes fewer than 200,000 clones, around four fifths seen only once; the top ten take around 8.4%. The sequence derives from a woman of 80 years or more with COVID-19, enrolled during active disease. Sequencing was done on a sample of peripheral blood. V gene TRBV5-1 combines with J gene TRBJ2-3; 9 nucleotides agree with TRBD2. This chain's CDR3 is CASSRAGGSTDTQYF. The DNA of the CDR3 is TGCGCCAGCAGCCGGGCGGGAGGGAGCACAGATACGCAGTATTTT. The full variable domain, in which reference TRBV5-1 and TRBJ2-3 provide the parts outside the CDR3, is KAGVTQTPRYLIKTRGQQVTLSCSPISGHRSVSWYQQTPGQGLQFLFEYFSETQRNKGNFPGRFSGRQFSNSRSEMNVSTLELGDSALYLCASSRAGGSTDTQYFGPGTRLTVL.